This TCR beta chain was obtained from a study of T-cell memory formation after mild COVID-19 (dated by TCRdb to the early 2020s). With respect to the entire study: TCR sequence clusters from the two donors were largely donor specific. In two donors, T-cell clones that expanded and contracted after mild COVID-19 were tracked by sequencing TCRalpha and TCRbeta repertoires over time. Two young, previously healthy adult volunteers made up the cohort, one male and one female. Paper-wide results and their limitations: The second-wave clones that peaked on day 37 were not confirmed to be SARS-CoV-2 specific. Clones that contracted from day 15 to 85 showed balanced CD4/CD8 phenotypes, whereas a second wave of clones that expanded from day 15 to 37 leaned towards CD4+. The study covered only two mild cases, and larger cohorts including severe cases with pre-infection samples were considered necessary. Some responding clones were detected in pre-infection memory, which suggested that pre-existing cross-reactive memory T cells had joined the SARS-CoV-2 response. Contracting CD4+ clones appeared mostly in the CM and EM memory subsets, whereas CD8+ clones were enriched in EMRA.

Spanning cysteine to phenylalanine, the CDR3 consists of 13 amino acids. Of all the DNA, just the CDR3 is kept, 39 bases in frame from base 1. CDR1 and CDR2 are read off the germline V gene (reference sequence) as DFQATT and SNEGSKA. V loses 2 bases of germline sequence and J loses 10 bases, and the interval between the two ends is 15 bases. Sequenced using an Illumina NovaSeq 6000. Using 5'RACE with constant-segment primers, TCRalpha and TCRbeta cDNA libraries were constructed, with sample barcodes and unique molecular identifiers added in the process. RNA was extracted from every sample with Trizol reagent. Libraries were amplified in two PCR steps, with a second sample barcode and Illumina TruSeq adapters added in the second step. Sequencing of libraries was performed on an Illumina NovaSeq with 2 x 150 bp paired-end reads. Concerning the study's data processing: Demultiplexing of reads and collapsing into UMI-guided consensus sequences were performed with migec v1.2.7. Using mixcr v2.1.11, the UMI consensuses were aligned to TRA and TRB V and J templates and assembled into clonotypes. Expanded or contracted clonotypes were those called significant by both edgeR and NoisET, with noise models trained on biological replicates. For edgeR calls, the cutoffs were a false discovery rate-adjusted p below 0.01 and a log2 fold-change threshold of 1. As an exploratory analysis of dynamics, max-normalized trajectories of the 1000 most abundant clonotypes were examined by PCA with hierarchical clustering. Separately sequenced CD4+ and CD8+ repertoires were used to assign a CD4 or CD8 phenotype to each responding clone. The raw public data were reprocessed by TCRdb itself: fastp quality trimming at Q25, MiXCR clonotype calling, in-frame beta chains only. Identical CDR3 protein sequences are pooled into one entry, listed with their most common genes and DNA. The V and J calls were not made by the authors but by TCRdb's processing. The sample table contains about 150,000 distinct CDR3 sequences; only one count was recorded for 15% to 20% of them. Over 2% of the sample belongs to the ten largest clones.

Ficoll-Paque density gradient centrifugation was used to isolate PBMCs. This clonotype was picked up many times. Its cognate antigen has yet to be identified. Per-nucleotide qualities are absent, and no much larger clonotype sits a single base away. This TCR was recovered from an adult woman who had mild COVID-19 (a few samples of this study predate the infection). The sample titles of this study are shuffled in the database, so cell type and time point are left out; the donor was told from shared clones. The sequenced sample was PBMCs or a T cell subset sorted from them (not recorded which). The chain is made from TRBV20-1 and TRBJ2-1; no D gene call is confident. CDR3 sequence: CSARKNLRAEQFF. The DNA reads as follows: TGCAGTGCTAGAAAAAACCTCCGGGCCGAGCAGTTCTTC.